This is a list of T cell receptor beta chains from one sample in a study of neurological immune-mediated disorders. TCRdb fed the 5' RACE reads into MiXCR, producing one record per CDR3 protein. Of fewer than 55,000 distinct CDR3 sequences in the sample, approximately 12% were seen once. Source material: PBMCs. These receptors were obtained from a male donor with HTLV-1-associated myelopathy (HAM/TSP). Both conserved end residues are part of each CDR3. Each record gives: J gene, clone size, D gene, V gene, CDR3 DNA, CDR3 protein. A D gene is named only where the DNA matches it firmly. Only part of the rows carry a size: once, few, many, or a class if the clone is expanded.

TRBJ2-5 many NA TRBV5-1 TGCGCCAGCAGGCCCGGGGTACAAGAGACCCAGTACTTC CASRPGVQETQYF
TRBJ1-5 many NA TRBV5-1 TGCGCCAGCAGCCAAACCCCCTGGCCAGACGATAGCAATCAGCCCCAGCATTTT CASSQTPWPDDSNQPQHF
TRBJ2-1 many NA TRBV7-2 TGTGCCAGCAGCTTGGGGTCAGAATACAATGAGCAGTTCTTC CASSLGSEYNEQFF
TRBJ2-3 many NA TRBV5-1 TGCGCCAGCAGCCGGGGGAAAGATACGCAGTATTTT CASSRGKDTQYF
TRBJ1-4 many NA TRBV2 TGTGCCAGCAGTCCTTTTAAAGGGGTTGTTGGTGAAAAACTGTTTTTT CASSPFKGVVGEKLFF
TRBJ1-1 many NA TRBV11-2 TGTGCCAGCAGCACCCGAGGGGGGTGGGCTTTCTTT CASSTRGGWAFF
TRBJ2-2 many NA TRBV20-1 TGCAGTGCTGATTCTCGGGAATTGGGCGGGGAGCTGTTTTTT CSADSRELGGELFF
TRBJ2-5 few NA TRBV19 TGTGCCAGTAGCCGTGGACGGACCCAGTACTTC CASSRGRTQYF
TRBJ1-5 NA TRBD1 TRBV11-3 TGTGCCAGCAGCAGATTGAAACAGGGGAGCAATCAGCCCCAGCATTTT CASSRLKQGSNQPQHF
TRBJ1-1 many NA TRBV5-1 TGCGCCAGCAGCAATCAGGGGTTGAACACTGAAGCTTTCTTT CASSNQGLNTEAFF
TRBJ1-1 many TRBD1 TRBV7-8 TGTGCCAGCAGCTCCCCAGGGGGCGGAACTGAAGCTTTCTTT CASSSPGGGTEAFF
TRBJ2-6 many NA TRBV12-3/TRBV12-4 TGTGCCAGCAGTCGGGGGGCCGGGGCCAACGTCCTGACTTTC CASSRGAGANVLTF
TRBJ2-7 many TRBD2 TRBV18 TGTGCCAGCTCACCCCAACTAGCGGGGGGACACTACGAGCAGTACTTC CASSPQLAGGHYEQYF
TRBJ2-5 many TRBD1 TRBV6-5 TGTGCCAGCAGCCCCAGGCGACAGGGTGGGTCCGGGACCCAGTACTTC CASSPRRQGGSGTQYF
TRBJ2-7 many NA TRBV29-1 TGCAGCGTTCTAGTAGGGAGCTCCTACGAGCAGTACTTC CSVLVGSSYEQYF